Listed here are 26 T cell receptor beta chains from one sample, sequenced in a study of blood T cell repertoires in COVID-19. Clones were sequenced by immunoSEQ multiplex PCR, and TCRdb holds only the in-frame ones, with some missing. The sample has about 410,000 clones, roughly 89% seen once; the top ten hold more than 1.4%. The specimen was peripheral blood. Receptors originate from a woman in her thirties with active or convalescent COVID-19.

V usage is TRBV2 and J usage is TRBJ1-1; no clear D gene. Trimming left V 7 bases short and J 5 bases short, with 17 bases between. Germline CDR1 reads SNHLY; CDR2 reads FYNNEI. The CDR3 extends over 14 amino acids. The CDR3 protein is CASTLEGSITEAFF. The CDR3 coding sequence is TGTGCCAGCACCCTAGAGGGCAGTATTACTGAAGCTTTCTTT.

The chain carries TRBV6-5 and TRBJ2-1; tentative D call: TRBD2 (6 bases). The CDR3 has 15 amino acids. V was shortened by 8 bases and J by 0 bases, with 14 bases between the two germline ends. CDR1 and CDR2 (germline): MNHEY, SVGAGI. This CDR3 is CASVWGLSSYNEQFF. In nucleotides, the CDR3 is TGTGCCAGCGTATGGGGACTTAGCTCCTACAATGAGCAGTTCTTC.

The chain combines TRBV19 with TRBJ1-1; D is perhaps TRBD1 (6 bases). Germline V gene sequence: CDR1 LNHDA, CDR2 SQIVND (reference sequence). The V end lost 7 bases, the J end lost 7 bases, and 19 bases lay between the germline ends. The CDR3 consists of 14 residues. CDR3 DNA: TGTGCCAGTACCTTGGGGGCAGGGGTCGATGAAGCTTTCTTT. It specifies CASTLGAGVDEAFF.

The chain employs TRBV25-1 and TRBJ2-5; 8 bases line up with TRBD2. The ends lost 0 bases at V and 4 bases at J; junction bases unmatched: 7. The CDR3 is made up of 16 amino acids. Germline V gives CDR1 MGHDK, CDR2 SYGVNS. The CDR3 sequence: CASSEYAGGAGETQYF. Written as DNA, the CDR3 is TGTGCCAGCAGTGAATACGCGGGGGGCGCGGGAGAGACCCAGTACTTC. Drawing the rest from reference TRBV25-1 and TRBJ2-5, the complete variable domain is EADIYQTPRYLVIGTGKKITLECSQTMGHDKMYWYQQDPGMELHLIHYSYGVNSTEKGDLSSESTVSRIRTEHFPLTLESARPSHTSQYLCASSEYAGGAGETQYFGPGTRLLVL.

CDR3 nucleotide sequence: TGTGCCAGCGGAGGACAGGGCCTTCATGAAAAACTGTTTTTT. Translating it yields CASGGQGLHEKLFF. V is TRBV28 and J is TRBJ1-4; TRBD1 matches at 8 bases. V gave up 8 bases and J gave up 6 bases; unmatched junction bases: 8. The germline CDR1 and CDR2 sequences are MDHEN and SYDVKM. This CDR3 has 14 residues.

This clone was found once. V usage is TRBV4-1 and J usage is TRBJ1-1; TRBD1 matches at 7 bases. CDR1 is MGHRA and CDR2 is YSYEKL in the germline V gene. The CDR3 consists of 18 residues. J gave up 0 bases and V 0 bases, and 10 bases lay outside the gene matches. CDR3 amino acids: CASSQEGIGGGMNTEAFF. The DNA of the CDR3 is TGCGCCAGCAGCCAAGAAGGAATAGGGGGCGGGATGAACACTGAAGCTTTCTTT.

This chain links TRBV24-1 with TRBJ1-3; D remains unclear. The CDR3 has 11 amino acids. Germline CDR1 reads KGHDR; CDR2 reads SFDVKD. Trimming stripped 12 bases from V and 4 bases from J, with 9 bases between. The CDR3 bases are TGTGCCGCATCGGTGGGAAACACCATATATTTT. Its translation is CAASVGNTIYF.

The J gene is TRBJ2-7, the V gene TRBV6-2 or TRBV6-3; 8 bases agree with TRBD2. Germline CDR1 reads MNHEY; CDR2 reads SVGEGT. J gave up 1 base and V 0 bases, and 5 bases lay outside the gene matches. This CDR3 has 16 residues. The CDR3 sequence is CASSYSIAGLSYEQYF. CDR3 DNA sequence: TGTGCCAGCAGTTACTCGATAGCGGGACTATCCTACGAGCAGTACTTC.

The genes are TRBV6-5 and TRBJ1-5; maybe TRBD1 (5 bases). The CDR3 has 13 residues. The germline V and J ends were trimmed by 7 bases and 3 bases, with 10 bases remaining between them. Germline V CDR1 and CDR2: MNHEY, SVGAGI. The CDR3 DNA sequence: TGTGCCAGCACCCGACAGAACAATCAGCCCCAGCATTTT. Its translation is CASTRQNNQPQHF.

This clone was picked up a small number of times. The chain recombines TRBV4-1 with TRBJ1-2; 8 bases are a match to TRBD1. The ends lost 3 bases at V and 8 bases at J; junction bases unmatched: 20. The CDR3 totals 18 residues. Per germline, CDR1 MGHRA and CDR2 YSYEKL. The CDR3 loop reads CASSQVPGQDSQLWGYTF. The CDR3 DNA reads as TGCGCCAGCAGCCAGGTCCCGGGACAGGACTCCCAACTATGGGGCTACACCTTC.

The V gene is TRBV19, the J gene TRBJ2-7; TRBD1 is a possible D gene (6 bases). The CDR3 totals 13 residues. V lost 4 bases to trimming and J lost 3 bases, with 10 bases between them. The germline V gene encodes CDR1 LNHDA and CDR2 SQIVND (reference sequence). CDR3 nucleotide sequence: TGTGCCAGTAGTACGGACAGATACTACGAGCAGTACTTC. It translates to CASSTDRYYEQYF.

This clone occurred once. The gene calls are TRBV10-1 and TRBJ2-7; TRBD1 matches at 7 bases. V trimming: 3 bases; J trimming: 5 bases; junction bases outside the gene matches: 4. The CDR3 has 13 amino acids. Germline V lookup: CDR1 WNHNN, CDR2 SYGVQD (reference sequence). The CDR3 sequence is CASSDSGGDEQYF. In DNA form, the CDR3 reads TGCGCCAGCAGTGATTCAGGGGGTGACGAGCAGTACTTC.

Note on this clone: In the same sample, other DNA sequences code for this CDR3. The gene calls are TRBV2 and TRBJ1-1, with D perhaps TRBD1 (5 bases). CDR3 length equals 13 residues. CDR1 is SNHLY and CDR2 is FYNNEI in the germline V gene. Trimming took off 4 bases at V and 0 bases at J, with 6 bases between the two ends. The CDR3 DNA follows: TGTGCCAGCAGTGGACAGTTGAACACTGAAGCTTTCTTT. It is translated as CASSGQLNTEAFF. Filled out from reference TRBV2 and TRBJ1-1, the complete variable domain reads EPEVTQTPSHQVTQMGQEVILRCVPISNHLYFYWYRQILGQKVEFLVSFYNNEISEKSEIFDDQFSVERPDGSNFTLKIRSTKLEDSAMYFCASSGQLNTEAFFGQGTRLTVV.

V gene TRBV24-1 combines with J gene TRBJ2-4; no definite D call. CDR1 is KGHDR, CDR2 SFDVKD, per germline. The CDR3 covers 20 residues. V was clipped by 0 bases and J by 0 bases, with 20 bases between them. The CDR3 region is CATSDLMGQKVCEAKNIQYF. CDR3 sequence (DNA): TGTGCCACCAGTGATTTGATGGGCCAGAAGGTTTGCGAAGCCAAAAACATTCAGTACTTC.

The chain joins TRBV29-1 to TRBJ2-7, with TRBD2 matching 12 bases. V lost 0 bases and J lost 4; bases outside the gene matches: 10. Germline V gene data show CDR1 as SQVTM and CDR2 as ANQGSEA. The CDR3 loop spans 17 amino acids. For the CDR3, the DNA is TGCAGCGTTGAAGACGTGACTAGCGGGAGTGGTTCTTACGAGCAGTACTTC. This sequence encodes CSVEDVTSGSGSYEQYF.

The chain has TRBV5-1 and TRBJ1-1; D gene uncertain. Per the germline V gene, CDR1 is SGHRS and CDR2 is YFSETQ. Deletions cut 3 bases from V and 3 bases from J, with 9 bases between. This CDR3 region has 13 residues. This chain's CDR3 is CASSSLEDTEAFF. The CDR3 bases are TGCGCCAGCAGCTCCCTGGAGGACACTGAAGCTTTCTTT.

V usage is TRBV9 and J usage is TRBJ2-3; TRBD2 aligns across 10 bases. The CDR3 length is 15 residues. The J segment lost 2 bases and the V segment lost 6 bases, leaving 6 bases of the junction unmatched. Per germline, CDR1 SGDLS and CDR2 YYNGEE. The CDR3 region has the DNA TGTGCCAGCATGGCCGGGACTAGCGACACAGATACGCAGTATTTT. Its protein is CASMAGTSDTDTQYF.

CDR3 sequence: CASSPWRGGEYEQYF. DNA of the CDR3: TGTGCCAGCAGTCCCTGGAGGGGGGGGGAGTACGAGCAGTACTTC. The V and J genes are TRBV27 and TRBJ2-7; TRBD2 is a possible D gene (7 bases). V lost 5 bases to trimming and J lost 4 bases, with 18 bases between them. Germline V gene lookup returns CDR1 MNHEY and CDR2 SMNVEV (reference sequence). CDR3 length: 15 amino acids.

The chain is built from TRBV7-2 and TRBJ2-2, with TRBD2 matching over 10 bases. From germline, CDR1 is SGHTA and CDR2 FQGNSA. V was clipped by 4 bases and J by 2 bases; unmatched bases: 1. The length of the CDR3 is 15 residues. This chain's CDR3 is CASSWTSGNTGELFF. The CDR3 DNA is TGTGCCAGCAGCTGGACTAGCGGCAACACCGGGGAGCTGTTTTTT. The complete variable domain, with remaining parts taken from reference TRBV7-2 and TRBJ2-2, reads GAGVSQSPSNKVTEKGKDVELRCDPISGHTALYWYRQSLGQGLEFLIYFQGNSAPDKSGLPSDRFSAERTGGSVSTLTIQRTQQEDSAVYLCASSWTSGNTGELFFGEGSRLTVL.

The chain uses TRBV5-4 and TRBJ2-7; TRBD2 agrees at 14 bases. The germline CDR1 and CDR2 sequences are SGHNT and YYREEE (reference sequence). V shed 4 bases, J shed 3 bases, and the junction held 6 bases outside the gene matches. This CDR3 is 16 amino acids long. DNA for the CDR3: TGTGCCAGCAGCCTAACCGGGACTAGCGGGAGCTACGAGCAGTACTTC. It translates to CASSLTGTSGSYEQYF.

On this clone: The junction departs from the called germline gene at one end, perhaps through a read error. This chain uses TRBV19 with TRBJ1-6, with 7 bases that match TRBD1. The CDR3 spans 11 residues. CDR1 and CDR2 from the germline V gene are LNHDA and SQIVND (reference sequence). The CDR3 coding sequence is TGTGCCAGTAGTATGGCAGGGACAGCTTACTTT. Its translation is CASSMAGTAYF.

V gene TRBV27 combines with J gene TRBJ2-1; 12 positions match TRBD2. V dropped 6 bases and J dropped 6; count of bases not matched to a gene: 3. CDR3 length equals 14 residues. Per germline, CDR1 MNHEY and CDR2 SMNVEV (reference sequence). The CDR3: CASRRLAGANEQFF. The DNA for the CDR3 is TGTGCCAGCAGACGACTAGCGGGAGCCAATGAGCAGTTCTTC.

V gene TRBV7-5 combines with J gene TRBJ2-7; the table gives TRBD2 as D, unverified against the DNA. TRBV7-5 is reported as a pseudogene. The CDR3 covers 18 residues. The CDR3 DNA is TGTGTCAGAAGCTTAGTATTGCCTAGCCTAGTGCAGGGAGGAGAGCAGTACTTC. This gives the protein CVRSLVLPSLVQGGEQYF.

The CDR3 region is CASSLAAGLFF. In nucleotides, the CDR3 is TGTGCCAGCAGTTTGGCAGCCGGGCTGTTTTTT. The rearrangement joins TRBV27 to TRBJ1-4; no reliable D call. The CDR3 length is 11 residues. Germline V gene lookup returns CDR1 MNHEY and CDR2 SMNVEV (reference sequence). Trimming pared 3 bases from V and 14 bases from J, leaving 10 bases between.

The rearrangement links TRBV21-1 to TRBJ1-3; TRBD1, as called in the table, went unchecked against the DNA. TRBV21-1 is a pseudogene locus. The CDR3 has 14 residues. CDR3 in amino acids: CASSDRVSGNTIYF. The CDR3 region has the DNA TGTGCCAGCAGCGACAGGGTCTCTGGAAACACCATATATTTT.

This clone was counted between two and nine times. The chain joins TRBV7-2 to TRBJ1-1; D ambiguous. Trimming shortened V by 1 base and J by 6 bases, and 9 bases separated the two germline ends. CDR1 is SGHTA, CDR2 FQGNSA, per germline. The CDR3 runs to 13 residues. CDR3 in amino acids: CASSLDSPAEAFF. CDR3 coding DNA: TGTGCCAGCAGCTTAGATAGTCCCGCTGAAGCTTTCTTT.